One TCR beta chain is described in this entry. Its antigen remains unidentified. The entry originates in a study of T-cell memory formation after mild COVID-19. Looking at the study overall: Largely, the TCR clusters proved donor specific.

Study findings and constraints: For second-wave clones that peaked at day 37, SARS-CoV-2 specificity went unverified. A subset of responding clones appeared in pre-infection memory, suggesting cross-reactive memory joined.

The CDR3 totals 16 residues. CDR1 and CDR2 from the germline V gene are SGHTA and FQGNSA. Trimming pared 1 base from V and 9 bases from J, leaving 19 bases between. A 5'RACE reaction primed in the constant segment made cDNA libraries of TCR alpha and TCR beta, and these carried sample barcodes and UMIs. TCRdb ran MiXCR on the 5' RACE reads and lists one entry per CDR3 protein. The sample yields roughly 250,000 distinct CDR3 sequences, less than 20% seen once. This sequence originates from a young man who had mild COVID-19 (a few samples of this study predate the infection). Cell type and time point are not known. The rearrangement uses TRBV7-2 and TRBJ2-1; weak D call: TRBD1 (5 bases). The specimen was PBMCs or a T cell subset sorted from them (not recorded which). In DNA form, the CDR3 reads TGTGCCAGCAGCTTAGTTTTGCACAGGCAAATTGGTGAGCAGTTCTTC. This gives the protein CASSLVLHRQIGEQFF.